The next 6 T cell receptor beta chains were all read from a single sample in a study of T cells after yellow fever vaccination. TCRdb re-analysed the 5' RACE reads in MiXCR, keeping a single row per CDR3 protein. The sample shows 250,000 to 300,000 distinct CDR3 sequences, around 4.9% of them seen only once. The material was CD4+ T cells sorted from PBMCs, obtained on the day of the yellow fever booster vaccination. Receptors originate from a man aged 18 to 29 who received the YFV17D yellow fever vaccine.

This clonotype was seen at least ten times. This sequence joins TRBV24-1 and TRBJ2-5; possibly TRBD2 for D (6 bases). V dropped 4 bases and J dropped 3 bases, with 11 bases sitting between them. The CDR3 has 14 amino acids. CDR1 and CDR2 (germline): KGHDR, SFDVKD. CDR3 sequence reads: CATSEAGGKETQYF. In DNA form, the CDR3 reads TGTGCCACCAGTGAAGCTGGGGGGAAAGAGACCCAGTACTTC.

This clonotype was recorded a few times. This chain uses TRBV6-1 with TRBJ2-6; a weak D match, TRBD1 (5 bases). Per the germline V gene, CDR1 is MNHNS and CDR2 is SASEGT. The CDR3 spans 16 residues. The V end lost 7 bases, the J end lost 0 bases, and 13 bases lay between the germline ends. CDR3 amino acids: CASNLGLNSGANVLTF. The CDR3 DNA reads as TGTGCCAGCAACCTGGGGCTGAACTCTGGGGCCAACGTCCTGACTTTC.

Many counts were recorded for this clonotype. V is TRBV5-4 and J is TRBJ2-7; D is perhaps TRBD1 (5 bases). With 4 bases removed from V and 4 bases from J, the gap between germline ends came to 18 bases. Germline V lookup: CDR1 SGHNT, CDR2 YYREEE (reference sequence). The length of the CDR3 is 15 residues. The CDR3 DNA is TGTGCCAGCAGCCCCAGCCCAAGCGACAGTTACGAGCAGTACTTC. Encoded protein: CASSPSPSDSYEQYF.

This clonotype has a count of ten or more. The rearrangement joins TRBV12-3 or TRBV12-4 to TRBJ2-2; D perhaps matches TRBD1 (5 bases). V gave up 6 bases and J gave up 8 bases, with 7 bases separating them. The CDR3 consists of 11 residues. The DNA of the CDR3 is TGTGCCAGCAGCTACAGGGGGGAGCTGTTTTTT. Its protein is CASSYRGELFF.

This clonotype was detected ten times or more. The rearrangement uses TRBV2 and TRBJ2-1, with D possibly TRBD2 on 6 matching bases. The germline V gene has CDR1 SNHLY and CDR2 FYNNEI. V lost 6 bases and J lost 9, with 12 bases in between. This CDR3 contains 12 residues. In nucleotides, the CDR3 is TGTGCCAGCAGCTCGGGGGTCCCTGAGCAGTTCTTC. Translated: CASSSGVPEQFF. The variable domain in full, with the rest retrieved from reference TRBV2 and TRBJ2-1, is EPEVTQTPSHQVTQMGQEVILRCVPISNHLYFYWYRQILGQKVEFLVSFYNNEISEKSEIFDDQFSVERPDGSNFTLKIRSTKLEDSAMYFCASSSGVPEQFFGPGTRLTVL.

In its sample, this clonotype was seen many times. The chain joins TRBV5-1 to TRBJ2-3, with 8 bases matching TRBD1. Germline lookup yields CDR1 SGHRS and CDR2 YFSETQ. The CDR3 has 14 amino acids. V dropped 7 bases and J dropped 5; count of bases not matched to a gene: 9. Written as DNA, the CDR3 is TGCGCCAGCGGCCAGGGGGCCCCTGGAGATACGCAGTATTTT. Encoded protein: CASGQGAPGDTQYF.